These 32 T cell receptor beta chains came from one sample sequenced in a study of metastatic and nonmetastatic thyroid tumors. All patients reached thyroid surgery having received no treatment beforehand. TCRdb re-called the PCR reads with MiXCR. This sample has over 55,000 clones; 25% to 35% occur once, and the top ten carry about 15%. Input material: blood. All receptors come from a female donor with papillary thyroid cancer or a benign thyroid nodule (not recorded which). Some clones in this sample may be carry-over from other donors' samples.

This clone has more than one count but fewer than ten. The V call is TRBV6-1, the J call TRBJ2-7; 10 bases fit TRBD1. The CDR3 runs 15 residues. V shed 4 bases and J 3 bases; nucleotides not matched to a gene: 6. CDR1 is MNHNS and CDR2 is SASEGT in the germline V gene. CDR3 loop: CASSAHGQGGYEQYF. CDR3 coding DNA: TGTGCCAGCAGTGCCCACGGACAGGGGGGCTACGAGCAGTACTTC.

The V and J genes are TRBV29-1 and TRBJ1-2; 8 positions agree with TRBD1. The length of the CDR3 is 12 residues. V lost 4 bases and J lost 9; bases outside the gene matches: 7. The germline V gene encodes CDR1 SQVTM and CDR2 ANQGSEA. The CDR3 nucleotides read TGCAGCGTTGCTTCTACAGGGGGTCGCTACACCTTC. Protein: CSVASTGGRYTF.

By share, this clone counts as medium-sized. This chain uses TRBV19 with TRBJ2-1; a weak D match, TRBD2 (5 bases). This CDR3 spans 14 amino acids. Trimming removed 0 bases from V and 2 bases from J, with 5 bases in between. Germline V lookup: CDR1 LNHDA, CDR2 SQIVND (reference sequence). The CDR3 coding sequence is TGTGCCAGTAGTATAGAACTAGCCTACAATGAGCAGTTCTTC. This translates into CASSIELAYNEQFF.

J is TRBJ2-5 and V is TRBV6-1, with D possibly matching TRBD2 (5 bases). V shed 6 bases and J shed 2 bases, with 13 bases lying between them. The length of the CDR3 is 14 residues. Germline assignment: CDR1 MNHNS and CDR2 SASEGT. The CDR3 here is CASSPRTWQETQYF. CDR3 sequence (DNA): TGTGCCAGCAGCCCCAGGACTTGGCAAGAGACCCAGTACTTC.

This clone was observed a handful of times. V gene TRBV28 combines with J gene TRBJ1-6, with a weak D call TRBD1 (5 bases). This CDR3 is built from 15 residues. V lost 6 bases to trimming and J lost 2 bases, with 11 bases between them. From germline, CDR1 is MDHEN and CDR2 SYDVKM. For the CDR3, the DNA is TGTGCCAGCAGGGGGGGAAGGGCCTATAATTCACCCCTCCACTTT. Translating gives CASRGGRAYNSPLHF. Combining the CDR3 with reference TRBV28 and TRBJ1-6 gives the whole variable domain DVKVTQSSRYLVKRTGEKVFLECVQDMDHENMFWYRQDPGLGLRLIYFSYDVKMKEKGDIPEGYSVSREKKERFSLILESASTNQTSMYLCASRGGRAYNSPLHFGNGTRLTVT.

The chain couples TRBV12-3 or TRBV12-4 to TRBJ1-3; 10 positions agree with TRBD1. This CDR3 comprises 15 residues. Trimming removed 5 bases from V and 4 bases from J; junction bases left unmatched: 5. This CDR3 is CASSRQGARGNTIYF. The CDR3 DNA follows: TGTGCCAGCAGTCGACAGGGGGCGAGAGGAAACACCATATATTTT.

This clone was counted at least ten times. A single base separates this from a much larger clone, so it may be a read error. This CDR3 fails to terminate in the conserved phenylalanine or tryptophan, so it likely reflects a read error. This chain's CDR3 is CASSFLDRGDEDTEAFV. CDR3 DNA sequence: TGTGCCAGCAGCTTCCTGGACAGGGGGGATGAGGACACTGAAGCTTTCGTT. The chain is built from TRBV11-1 and TRBJ1-1; 10 nucleotides line up with TRBD1. Trimming cost V 3 bases and J 3 bases; bases outside gene matches: 10. The CDR3 consists of 17 residues. Germline V gene sequence: CDR1 SGHAT, CDR2 FQDESV (reference sequence).

The V call is TRBV11-2, the J call TRBJ2-6, with 8 bases that match TRBD2. The CDR3 contains 14 residues. J gave up 4 bases and V 6 bases, and 2 bases lay outside the gene matches. The germline CDR1 and CDR2 sequences are SGHAT and FQNNGV. The DNA of the CDR3 is TGTGCCAGCAGTAGCGGGGAGGGGGCCAACGTCCTGACTTTC. Encoded protein: CASSSGEGANVLTF.

There are a few counts of this clone. The genes are TRBV7-2 and TRBJ2-7; D is undetermined. The V gene lost 4 bases and the J gene lost 3 bases, with 7 bases spanning the gap. CDR3 size: 12 residues. In germline, CDR1 is SGHTA, CDR2 FQGNSA. For the CDR3, the DNA is TGTGCCAGCAGCTCCCTAGTCTACGAGCAGTACTTC. Translation gives CASSSLVYEQYF.

This chain uses TRBV20-1 with TRBJ2-3; possibly TRBD1 for D (6 bases). The length of the CDR3 is 13 residues. V gave up 3 bases and J gave up 5 bases, with 12 bases separating them. CDR1 is DFQATT and CDR2 is SNEGSKA in the germline V gene (reference sequence). The CDR3 reads CSARRQGQDTQYF. Here the CDR3 DNA reads TGCAGTGCTAGGCGGCAGGGGCAAGATACGCAGTATTTT.

By its share, this clone is medium-sized. The V call is TRBV27, the J call TRBJ1-6, with a tentative D call TRBD1 (5 bases). The length of the CDR3 is 16 residues. Germline lookup yields CDR1 MNHEY and CDR2 SMNVEV (reference sequence). The V gene lost 2 bases and the J gene lost 10 bases, with 18 bases spanning the gap. CDR3 sequence (DNA): TGTGCCAGCAGTTTAACAAAGTACGGGGGTGAATCACCCCTCCACTTT. Amino acid sequence: CASSLTKYGGESPLHF.

V usage is TRBV2 and J usage is TRBJ2-1; no firm D call. This CDR3 contains 12 residues. V shed 6 bases and J shed 3 bases, with 6 bases lying between them. Germline V CDR1 and CDR2: SNHLY, FYNNEI. CDR3 nucleotide sequence: TGTGCCAGCAGAGTAGTCTACAATGAGCAGTTCTTC. Encoded protein: CASRVVYNEQFF.

This clone was seen a few times. J is TRBJ2-3 and V is TRBV20-1; TRBD1 matches 9 bases. This CDR3 is built from 16 residues. The V and J ends lost 0 bases and 2 bases, in that order; junction bases with no gene match: 6. Looked up from germline, CDR1 is DFQATT and CDR2 is SNEGSKA (reference sequence). This CDR3 reads CSARERGTGPTDTQYF. The CDR3 DNA reads TGCAGTGCTAGAGAACGGGGGACAGGGCCCACAGATACGCAGTATTTT.

This clone came up a few times. The chain couples TRBV28 to TRBJ1-2; 9 nucleotides match TRBD1. This CDR3 region has 15 residues. Trimming cost V 4 bases and J 5 bases; bases outside gene matches: 8. Germline V CDR1 and CDR2: MDHEN, SYDVKM. CDR3 sequence: CASSSTGQGGYGYTF. The CDR3 DNA sequence: TGTGCCAGCAGTTCCACGGGACAGGGAGGGTATGGCTACACCTTC.

This clone was recorded a few times. This chain links TRBV24-1 with TRBJ2-7, with 7 bases matching TRBD1. In germline, CDR1 is KGHDR, CDR2 SFDVKD. This CDR3 comprises 15 residues. V lost 9 bases and J lost 2; bases outside the gene matches: 12. CDR3 protein: CATGIRGLPPYEQYF. The CDR3 nucleotides are TGTGCCACCGGTATTAGGGGGCTACCACCCTACGAGCAGTACTTC.

The chain couples TRBV11-1 to TRBJ1-5, with 10 bases lining up with TRBD1. Germline V gives CDR1 SGHAT, CDR2 FQDESV (reference sequence). This CDR3 is built from 17 residues. Losses at the gene ends were 4 bases for V and 1 base for J; bases not matched to a gene: 7. The CDR3 sequence is CASSSGTGVGSNQPQHF. Written as DNA, the CDR3 is TGTGCCAGCAGCTCCGGGACAGGGGTAGGGAGCAATCAGCCCCAGCATTTT.

The rearrangement links TRBV5-6 to TRBJ2-7, with D uncertain. Germline V gene lookup returns CDR1 SGHDT and CDR2 YYEEEE. The V end was cut by 2 bases, the J end by 7 bases, with 10 bases between. This CDR3 is 12 amino acids long. CDR3 in amino acids: CASSLSLWEQYF. The CDR3 DNA is TGTGCCAGCAGCTTATCCCTTTGGGAGCAGTACTTC.

This chain links TRBV6-1 with TRBJ1-2, with TRBD1 matching over 10 bases. Germline V gene lookup returns CDR1 MNHNS and CDR2 SASEGT. Trimming at V came to 4 bases and at J to 1 base, leaving 3 bases not matched to a gene. CDR3 length: 15 residues. CDR3 nucleotide sequence: TGTGCCAGCAGTGCTAGGACAGGGGGTAACTATGGCTACACCTTC. It encodes CASSARTGGNYGYTF.

This clone was counted only a few times. This chain uses TRBV6-1 with TRBJ2-5; D not resolved. The CDR3 spans 14 residues. CDR1 is MNHNS and CDR2 is SASEGT in the germline V gene. Trimming shortened V by 5 bases and J by 4 bases, and 14 bases separated the two germline ends. CDR3 amino acids: CASSPLEWGETQYF. The CDR3 DNA follows: TGTGCCAGCAGTCCTCTCGAATGGGGAGAGACCCAGTACTTC.

A few counts support this clone. The chain carries TRBV25-1 and TRBJ1-4, with D maybe TRBD1 (5 bases). V lost 3 bases and J lost 5, with 10 bases in between. The CDR3 totals 14 residues. CDR1 is MGHDK, CDR2 SYGVNS, per germline. CDR3 in DNA: TGTGCCAGCAGTGACCCCGAGGGGAATGAAAAACTGTTTTTT. This gives the protein CASSDPEGNEKLFF.

This clone was detected only a few times. This rearrangement joins TRBV11-2 to TRBJ2-3, with 7 bases that match TRBD1. Germline V gene data show CDR1 as SGHAT and CDR2 as FQNNGV. Germline trimming cut 5 bases from V and 3 bases from J; bases unmatched to any gene: 17. The CDR3 is 18 residues long. The CDR3 region is CASSRTGQSRLVTDTQYF. The CDR3 DNA sequence: TGTGCCAGCAGCCGGACGGGACAGTCGCGGTTGGTAACAGATACGCAGTATTTT. The full variable domain, its missing parts supplied by reference TRBV11-2 and TRBJ2-3, is EAGVAQSPRYKIIEKRQSVAFWCNPISGHATLYWYQQILGQGPKLLIQFQNNGVVDDSQLPKDRFSAERLKGVDSTLKIQPAKLEDSAVYLCASSRTGQSRLVTDTQYFGPGTRLTVL.

The chain couples TRBV5-4 to TRBJ2-6; TRBD2 might be the D (5 bases). CDR1 SGHNT and CDR2 YYREEE come from the germline V gene (reference sequence). Between the trimmed V and J ends, which lost 4 bases and 3 bases, there was a span of 11 bases. This CDR3 is built from 15 residues. The CDR3 loop reads CASSGTRYGANVLTF. The CDR3 nucleotides are TGTGCCAGCAGCGGAACTAGATATGGGGCCAACGTCCTGACTTTC.

The J gene is TRBJ2-1, the V gene TRBV15, with TRBD2 as a possible D gene (6 bases). V was pared by 0 bases and J by 8 bases, with 11 bases between. CDR3 length: 14 residues. Germline lookup yields CDR1 LNHNV and CDR2 YYDKDF (reference sequence). The CDR3 loop is CATSRDDSGDEQFF. The CDR3 DNA sequence: TGTGCCACCAGCAGAGATGATTCGGGGGATGAGCAGTTCTTC.

This clone was seen a few times. This rearrangement joins TRBV10-1 to TRBJ2-5, with 7 nucleotides matching TRBD2. CDR1 is WNHNN, CDR2 SYGVQD, per germline (reference sequence). J lost 1 base, V lost 5 bases, and 10 bases had no gene match. This CDR3 has 16 amino acids. As DNA, the CDR3 is TGCGCCAGCAGTCCTGCCTCGTTAGCGGGCCAAGAGACCCAGTACTTC. It yields the protein CASSPASLAGQETQYF.

On this clone: A read error may account for a junction end that differs from germline. The chain uses TRBV5-1 and TRBJ2-7; 12 bases are a match to TRBD2. This CDR3 region has 16 residues. Germline assignment: CDR1 SGHRS and CDR2 YFSETQ. CDR3: CANSSGTSGFSYEQYF. In DNA form, the CDR3 reads TGCGCCAACAGCTCCGGGACTAGCGGGTTCTCCTACGAGCAGTACTTC.

By sample share, this clone is medium-sized. The V and J genes are TRBV24-1 and TRBJ2-7; TRBD1 aligns across 7 bases. V was pared by 4 bases and J by 0 bases, with 5 bases of the junction left unmatched. The CDR3 is 15 residues long. Germline assignment: CDR1 KGHDR and CDR2 SFDVKD. For the CDR3, the DNA is TGTGCCACCAGTGACCCAAACAGGGGCTCCTACGAGCAGTACTTC. Amino acid sequence: CATSDPNRGSYEQYF.

This clone was seen more than once but under ten times. V is TRBV11-2 and J is TRBJ2-7, with TRBD2 matching over 9 bases. With 2 bases clipped from V and 1 base from J, the junction kept 6 bases outside the gene matches. This CDR3 spans 16 amino acids. From germline, CDR1 is SGHAT and CDR2 FQNNGV. DNA for the CDR3: TGTGCCAGCAGCTTAACCGGGACTAGCCCATCCTACGAGCAGTACTTC. Translating gives CASSLTGTSPSYEQYF.

This clone was counted a few times. The gene calls are TRBV19 and TRBJ2-2; 9 nucleotides line up with TRBD2. The germline gives CDR1 LNHDA, CDR2 SQIVND (reference sequence). The CDR3 is 15 residues long. With 7 bases clipped from V and 2 bases from J, the junction kept 5 bases outside the gene matches. The CDR3 nucleotides are TGTGCCAGTACCCGGCTAGCGGGAAACACCGGGGAGCTGTTTTTT. The encoded protein is CASTRLAGNTGELFF.

This clone rates as medium-sized. The gene calls are TRBV24-1 and TRBJ1-2, with D unclear. Germline CDR1 is KGHDR and CDR2 is SFDVKD. Trimming took off 3 bases at V and 4 bases at J, with 5 bases between the two ends. The CDR3 totals 12 residues. In nucleotides, the CDR3 is TGTGCCACCAGTGATATCGGCTATGGCTACACCTTC. Translation: CATSDIGYGYTF.

The chain recombines TRBV7-3 with TRBJ2-7; 9 bases map to TRBD1. The length of the CDR3 is 14 residues. From germline, CDR1 is SGHTA and CDR2 FQGTGA. The ends lost 3 bases at V and 3 bases at J; junction bases unmatched: 3. As DNA, the CDR3 is TGTGCCAGCAGCTTGACAGGGGGGGACTACGAGCAGTACTTC. Translation: CASSLTGGDYEQYF. The whole variable domain, filled in from reference TRBV7-3 and TRBJ2-7, reads GAGVSQTPSNKVTEKGKYVELRCDPISGHTALYWYRQSLGQGPEFLIYFQGTGAADDSGLPNDRFFAVRPEGSVSTLKIQRTERGDSAVYLCASSLTGGDYEQYFGPGTRLTVT.

The table lists this clone with a few counts. The chain uses TRBV2 and TRBJ1-3, with 8 nucleotides matching TRBD1. The germline CDR1 and CDR2 sequences are SNHLY and FYNNEI. J lost 3 bases, V lost 6 bases, and 7 bases had no gene match. CDR3 size: 15 residues. The CDR3 protein is CASRVQGENGNTIYF. CDR3 coding DNA: TGTGCCAGCAGAGTACAGGGGGAGAATGGAAACACCATATATTTT.

This clone was detected only a few times. The V and J genes are TRBV6-1 and TRBJ2-7; 8 nucleotides align to TRBD1. J lost 4 bases, V lost 4 bases, and 6 bases had no gene match. This CDR3 region has 14 residues. Looked up from germline, CDR1 is MNHNS and CDR2 is SASEGT. The CDR3: CASSGSGGAYEQYF. CDR3 bases: TGTGCCAGCAGTGGATCAGGGGGCGCATACGAGCAGTACTTC.